Following are 9 T cell receptor beta chains from one sample sequenced in a study of shared clonotypes between healthy human individuals. TCRdb's copy holds only in-frame clones and misses some; the assay was immunoSEQ multiplex PCR. Here the sample spans about 960,000 clones, less than 85% being singletons. Material: memory CD4+ T cells sorted from blood. Regarding subset: CD45RA-negative fraction. These receptor sequences come from a man younger than 30 in good health.

This chain connects TRBV5-4 to TRBJ2-5; 9 bases are shared with TRBD2. The CDR3 length is 15 residues. V lost 4 bases and J lost 5; bases outside the gene matches: 9. Per the germline V gene, CDR1 is SGHNT and CDR2 is YYREEE (reference sequence). The CDR3 region is CASSVPGLAGETQYF. As DNA, the CDR3 is TGTGCCAGCAGCGTGCCGGGACTAGCCGGCGAGACCCAGTACTTC.

This clone appeared a single time. The CDR3 DNA follows: TGTGCCAGCAGGACCAATTACCGGAACACTGAAGCTTTCTTT. It specifies CASRTNYRNTEAFF. This sequence joins TRBV6-6 and TRBJ1-1; D remains ambiguous. The V and J ends lost 6 bases and 1 base respectively, with 12 bases between them. Per germline, CDR1 MNHNY and CDR2 SVGAGI (reference sequence). This CDR3 is 14 amino acids long.

The rearrangement links TRBV28 to TRBJ2-3; D uncertain. The CDR3 loop spans 14 amino acids. CDR1 is MDHEN, CDR2 SYDVKM, per germline. Between the trimmed V and J ends, which lost 4 bases and 4 bases, there was a span of 12 bases. Here the CDR3 DNA reads TGTGCCAGCAGTTCAGGACCTAGGGCAGATACGCAGTATTTT. Its translation: CASSSGPRADTQYF.

This clone turned up a few times. The CDR3 nucleotides are TGCGCCAGCAGCCAGGTGGGACAGGGGGTTATAAATGAGCAGTTCTTC. It specifies CASSQVGQGVINEQFF. The chain joins TRBV4-3 to TRBJ2-1; 11 bases are shared with TRBD1. The CDR3 spans 16 residues. Losses at the gene ends were 3 bases for V and 7 bases for J; bases not matched to a gene: 8. Germline assignment: CDR1 LGHNA and CDR2 YSLEER.

The rearrangement uses TRBV6-5 and TRBJ2-7; 10 bases match TRBD1. J was trimmed by 3 bases and V by 2 bases; bases with no gene match: 4. The germline V gene encodes CDR1 MNHEY and CDR2 SVGAGI. The CDR3 spans 15 residues. The CDR3 loop reads CASSYKGQGFYEQYF. The DNA for the CDR3 is TGTGCCAGCAGTTACAAGGGACAGGGGTTCTACGAGCAGTACTTC.

This clone came up many times. Additional DNA sequences in this sample encode the identical CDR3. The rearrangement links TRBV11-3 to TRBJ2-1; tentative D call: TRBD1 (5 bases). Trimming removed 4 bases at V and 6 bases at J, with 10 bases between. The CDR3 loop spans 13 amino acids. Germline assignment: CDR1 SGHNT and CDR2 YENEEA. The DNA of the CDR3 is TGTGCCAGCAGCTCAGGGTCGGGCAATGAGCAGTTCTTC. Amino acid sequence: CASSSGSGNEQFF.

The genes are TRBV19 and TRBJ1-5; D unresolved. Germline CDR1 LNHDA, CDR2 SQIVND (reference sequence). V was cut by 5 bases and J by 7 bases, with 12 bases left in between. The CDR3 runs to 13 residues. The CDR3, as DNA: TGTGCCAGTAGTGATTCTGCCGTACAGCCCCAGCATTTT. Translated, it gives CASSDSAVQPQHF.

The V call is TRBV18, the J call TRBJ2-3; possible D gene TRBD1, 6 bases. Germline values: CDR1 KGHSH, CDR2 LQKENI. The CDR3 consists of 16 residues. Trimming stripped 2 bases from V and 7 bases from J, with 19 bases between. The CDR3 nucleotides are TGTGCCAGCTCACCAATAGGCGGGCAGGGGATTAATACGCAGTATTTT. It is translated as CASSPIGGQGINTQYF.

The V and J genes are TRBV6-1 and TRBJ2-5; 7 bases map to TRBD1. V gave up 6 bases and J gave up 0 bases; unmatched junction bases: 7. The CDR3 extends over 15 amino acids. CDR1 and CDR2 from the germline V gene are MNHNS and SASEGT. This CDR3 is CASRAGTVYQETQYF. DNA for the CDR3: TGTGCCAGCAGGGCCGGGACAGTGTACCAAGAGACCCAGTACTTC.